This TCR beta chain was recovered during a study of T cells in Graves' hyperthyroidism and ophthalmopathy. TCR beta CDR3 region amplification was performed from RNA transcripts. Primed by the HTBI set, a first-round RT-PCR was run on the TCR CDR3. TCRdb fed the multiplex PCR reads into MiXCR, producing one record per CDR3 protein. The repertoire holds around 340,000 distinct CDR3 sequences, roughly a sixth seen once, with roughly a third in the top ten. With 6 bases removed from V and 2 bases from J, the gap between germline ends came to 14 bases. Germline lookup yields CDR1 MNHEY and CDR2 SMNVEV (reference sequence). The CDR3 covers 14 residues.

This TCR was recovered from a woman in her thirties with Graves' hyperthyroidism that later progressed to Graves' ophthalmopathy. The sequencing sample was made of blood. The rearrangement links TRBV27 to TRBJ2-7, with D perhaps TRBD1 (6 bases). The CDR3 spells CASRADPGAYEQYF. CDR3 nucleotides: TGTGCCAGCAGGGCCGACCCAGGGGCCTACGAGCAGTACTTC.